A selection of T cell receptor beta chains follows, all from one sample in a study of early T cells in non-severe SARS-CoV-2 infection. TCRdb re-called the 5' RACE reads through MiXCR, storing one row per CDR3 protein. The data contain some 57,000 distinct CDR3 sequences, 11% of them singletons. Sequences were obtained from whole blood. The receptors were gathered from an adult who was a healthcare worker with PCR-confirmed SARS-CoV-2 infection or an uninfected control (not recorded which). Each CDR3 is given without its conserved first and last residue. The D gene is left open where the match is weak.

TRBJ2-5 | - | TRBV9 | ASSVAWGAKRETQY
TRBJ2-5 | - | TRBV7-9 | ASNPSGGAETQY
TRBJ2-7 | - | TRBV3-1 | ASSQQGTKQY
TRBJ2-7 | - | TRBV29-1 | SVGGLQDNSYEQY
TRBJ1-6 | - | TRBV7-2 | ATTGDQGSPLH
TRBJ2-3 | TRBD1 | TRBV29-1 | SVHRGSTDTQY
TRBJ1-2 | TRBD1 | TRBV2 | ASRNGQGMLGYT
TRBJ1-2 | TRBD1 | TRBV11-2 | ASSPLESGDSRFT
TRBJ1-1 | - | TRBV7-6 | ASSPEAMSNTEAF
TRBJ1-2 | - | TRBV20-1 | SARVEDSYGYT
TRBJ2-2 | - | TRBV10-3 | AIRQNTGELF
TRBJ2-5 | TRBD2 | TRBV7-2 | ASSLRGLARETQY
TRBJ2-3 | TRBD1 | TRBV29-1 | SVSTGTGMTDTQY
TRBJ2-7 | TRBD2 | TRBV2 | ASQGLAGGSAPYEQY
TRBJ1-5 | - | TRBV25-1 | ASGRDNQPQH
TRBJ1-5 | - | TRBV20-1 | SAREGTQPQH
TRBJ1-4 | - | TRBV30 | AWRGGPSEKLF
TRBJ2-5 | TRBD1 | TRBV28 | ASSTNRGRGQETQY
TRBJ2-7 | TRBD1 | TRBV7-2 | ASSLHRGFYEQY
TRBJ2-1 | - | TRBV5-4 | ASSAGQSLNEQF
TRBJ2-1 | TRBD2 | TRBV7-2 | ASSLVAGGIGEQF
TRBJ1-2 | - | TRBV18 | ASSLRWQATIYGYT
TRBJ2-1 | TRBD2 | TRBV7-9 | ASSSLAGGEQF
TRBJ2-1 | TRBD1 | TRBV7-9 | ASSPGQGNYNEQF
TRBJ2-5 | - | TRBV18 | ASSPHTLSGETQY
TRBJ1-2 | - | TRBV20-1 | SAESGYGYT
TRBJ2-2 | - | TRBV29-1 | SVVQVGAGELF
TRBJ2-1 | - | TRBV7-2 | ASSRGLSSYNEQF
TRBJ2-1 | - | TRBV12-5 | ASGFGQIRNNEQF
TRBJ1-2 | - | TRBV4-2 | ASSQDLLAGSYYGYT
TRBJ1-5 | TRBD1 | TRBV30 | AWSVQGAPQPQH
TRBJ2-1 | - | TRBV5-6 | ASSFSARRGRFYEQF
TRBJ2-3 | TRBD2 | TRBV7-2 | ASSRTSGGADTQY
TRBJ2-7 | TRBD1 | TRBV6-2/TRBV6-3 | ASSFPGQEYEQY
TRBJ1-1 | TRBD1 | TRBV29-1 | SGRDRGRDTEAF
TRBJ2-5 | - | TRBV5-1 | ACSPGLQETQY
TRBJ2-3 | TRBD1 | TRBV7-9 | ASSFDPGGITDTQY
TRBJ2-7 | TRBD1 | TRBV27 | ASSPGQGRREQY
TRBJ1-3 | - | TRBV10-2 | ASGDNLSGNTIY
TRBJ2-5 | - | TRBV30 | AWRTGAAMGETQY